This TCR beta chain was sequenced for a study of T cells after yellow fever vaccination. 5'RACE template switching generated TCR cDNA, adding a universal primer site and UMIs. TCRdb itself ran the 5' RACE reads through MiXCR, one entry per CDR3 protein. The data hold 80,000 to 100,000 distinct CDR3 sequences, with roughly 5.2% observed a single time. This clonotype showed up many times. Antigen unknown. The trim removed 4 bases at V and 6 bases at J, leaving 8 bases unmatched. The CDR3 is made up of 16 amino acids. The germline gives CDR1 MGHRA, CDR2 YSYEKL. Study findings and constraints: The study noted that FACS-sorted repertoires could contain abundant clonotypes contaminating from the bulk population. Clones from primary vaccination mostly reappeared after the booster (about 97% CD4, just over 85% CD8). Across the CD4 and CD8 compartments, a small share of clonotypes was present in both.

This sequence originates from a man between 18 and 29 years old who received the YFV17D yellow fever vaccine. The specimen was CD8+ T cells sorted from PBMCs, collected 10 days after the yellow fever booster vaccination. The chain joins TRBV4-1 to TRBJ2-3, with 12 nucleotides matching TRBD2. The CDR3 region is CASSLTPSGGVDTQYF. The CDR3 nucleotides are TGCGCCAGCAGCCTAACTCCTAGCGGGGGGGTGGATACGCAGTATTTT.